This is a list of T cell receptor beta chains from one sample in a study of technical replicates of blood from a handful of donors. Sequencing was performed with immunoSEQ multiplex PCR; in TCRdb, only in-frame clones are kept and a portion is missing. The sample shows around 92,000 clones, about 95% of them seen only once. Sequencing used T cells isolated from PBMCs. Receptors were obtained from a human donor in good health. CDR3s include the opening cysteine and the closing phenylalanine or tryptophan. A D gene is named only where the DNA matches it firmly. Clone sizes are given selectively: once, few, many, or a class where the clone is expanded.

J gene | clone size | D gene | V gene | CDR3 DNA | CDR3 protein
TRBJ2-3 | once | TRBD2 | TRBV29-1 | TGCAGCGTCCTAGCGGGTGATACAGATACGCAGTATTTT | CSVLAGDTDTQYF
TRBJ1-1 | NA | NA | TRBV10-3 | TGTGCCATCGGGGGGACGGGAGAAAACACTGAAGCTTTCTTT | CAIGGTGENTEAFF
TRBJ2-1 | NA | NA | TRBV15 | TGTGCCACCAGCCAACGAAGTGGGGCCGTAGACCAGTTCTTC | CATSQRSGAVDQFF
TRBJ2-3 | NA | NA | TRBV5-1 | TGCGCCAGCAGCTCCCGGGACTCTAAAGATACGCAGTATTTT | CASSSRDSKDTQYF
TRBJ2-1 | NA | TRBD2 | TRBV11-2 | TGTGCCAGCAGCTACAGCGGGAGCCGTGAGCAGTTCTTC | CASSYSGSREQFF
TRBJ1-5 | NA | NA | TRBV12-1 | TGTGCCAGCAGCGGCCCAATTCCAGGGTTAAATCAGCCCCAGCATTTT | CASSGPIPGLNQPQHF
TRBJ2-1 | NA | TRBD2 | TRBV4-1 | TGCGCCAGCAGCCAAGGACTAGCGGGAGAACTAAACAATGAGCAGTTCTTC | CASSQGLAGELNNEQFF
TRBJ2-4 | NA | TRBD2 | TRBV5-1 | TGCGCCAGCAGCTTGGATCGCGGGAGGGCCCAAAACATTCAGTACTTC | CASSLDRGRAQNIQYF
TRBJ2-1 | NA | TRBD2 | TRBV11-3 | TGTGCCAGCAGCTTAATAGCGGGGGAGTACAATGAGCAGTTCTTC | CASSLIAGEYNEQFF
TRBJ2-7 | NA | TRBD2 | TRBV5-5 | TGTGCCAGCAGCTTGGCCGGACTAGCGGGAGGGTTCCCCTACGAGCAGTACTTC | CASSLAGLAGGFPYEQYF
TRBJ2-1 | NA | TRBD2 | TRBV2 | TGTGCCAGCAGATTAAGACTAGCGGGGTTTTACAATGGGCAGTTCTTC | CASRLRLAGFYNGQFF
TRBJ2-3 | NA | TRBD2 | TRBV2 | TGTGCCAGCAGTCTTTCGACTAGCGGGCGGCAGTATTTT | CASSLSTSGRQYF
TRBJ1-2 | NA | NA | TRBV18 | TGTGCCAGCTCACCCTATGGGGGGGTTAACTATGGCTACACCTTC | CASSPYGGVNYGYTF
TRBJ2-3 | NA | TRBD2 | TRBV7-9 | TGTGCCAGCAGCTCTAGCGGAAGGGCCAGGCCCCAGAGCACAGATACGCAGTATTTT | CASSSSGRARPQSTDTQYF
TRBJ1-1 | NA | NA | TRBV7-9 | TGTGCCAGCCACATGAACACTGAAGCTTTCTTT | CASHMNTEAFF
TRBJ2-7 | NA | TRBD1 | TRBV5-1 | TGCGCCAGCAGCTTGGCCTGGGGGACAGATCGACCGGGACGACACTACGAGCAGTACTTC | CASSLAWGTDRPGRHYEQYF
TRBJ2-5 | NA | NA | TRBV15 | TGTGCCACTAGCCCTAAAGAGACCCAGTACTTC | CATSPKETQYF
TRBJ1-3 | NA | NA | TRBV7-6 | TGTGCCAGCAGCCTAGAGGCGGGGACCCCTGGAAACACCATATATTTT | CASSLEAGTPGNTIYF
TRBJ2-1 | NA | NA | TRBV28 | TGTGCCAGCAGTTTATTACAGTGGAAGAGCTCCTACAATGAGCAGTTCTTC | CASSLLQWKSSYNEQFF
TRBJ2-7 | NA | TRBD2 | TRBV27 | TGTGCCAGCAGTTTCGAGACTAGCGGGAGCCACGAGCAGTACTTC | CASSFETSGSHEQYF
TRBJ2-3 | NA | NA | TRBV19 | TGTGCCAGTAGTATCCGGCCAGCTAGGTTTGGAGATACGCAGTATTTT | CASSIRPARFGDTQYF
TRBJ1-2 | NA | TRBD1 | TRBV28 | TGTGCCAGCAGTTTAAGGACAGGGGGCCTTGTGGGAGGCTACACCTTC | CASSLRTGGLVGGYTF
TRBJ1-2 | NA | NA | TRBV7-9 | TGTGCCAGCAGCCGGGTCTCCTTGGGAGGCTATGGCTACACCTTC | CASSRVSLGGYGYTF
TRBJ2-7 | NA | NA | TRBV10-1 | TGCGCCAGCAGTTCGACTTACGAGCAGTACTTC | CASSSTYEQYF
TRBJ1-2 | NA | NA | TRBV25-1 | TGTGCCTCCTCGGGGGGCTATGGCTACACCTTC | CASSGGYGYTF
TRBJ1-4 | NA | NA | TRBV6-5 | TGTGCCAGCAGTTACGGGGACAACGAAAAACTGTTTTTT | CASSYGDNEKLFF